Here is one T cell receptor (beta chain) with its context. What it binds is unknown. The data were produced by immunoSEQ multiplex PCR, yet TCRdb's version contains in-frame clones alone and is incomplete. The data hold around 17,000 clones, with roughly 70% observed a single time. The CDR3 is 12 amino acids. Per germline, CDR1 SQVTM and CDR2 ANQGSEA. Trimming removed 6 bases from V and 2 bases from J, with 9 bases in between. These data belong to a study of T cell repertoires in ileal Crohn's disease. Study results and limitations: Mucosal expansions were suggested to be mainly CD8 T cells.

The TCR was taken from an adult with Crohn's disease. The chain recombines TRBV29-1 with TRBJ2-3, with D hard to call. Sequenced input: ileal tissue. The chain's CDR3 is CSVKRSTDTQYF. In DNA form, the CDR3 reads TGCAGCGTGAAACGGTCCACAGATACGCAGTATTTT.